These T cell receptor beta chains were read from a single sample in a study of beta chain features in type 1 diabetes. Here immunoSEQ multiplex PCR was the method, and the copy in TCRdb shows in-frame clones only, minus some. Altogether some 150,000 clones are present, about 9.1% being singletons, with the ten largest covering 0.65%. Sequencing used central memory CD4+ T cells from blood. The receptor source for this set is a woman between 35 and 50 years old in good health. The CDR3 runs from the conserved cysteine through the conserved F or W. The D gene is left open where the match is weak. Expanded clones get a size class; other rows say once, few or many, or leave the size out.

clone_size	v_call	d_call	cdr3_aa
.	TRBV7-2	.	CASSRVGARNTEAFF
.	TRBV5-1	TRBD1	CASARGQDNEKLFF
few	TRBV6-1	.	CALSGVSPGTQYF
few	TRBV6-6	TRBD1	CASSYRMRGRTYEQYF
few	TRBV4-1	TRBD2	CASSQFSGTTNTGELFF
.	TRBV6-5	.	CASSITRQGIYEQYF
few	TRBV18	TRBD2	CASSPLLASGATDTQYF
.	TRBV29-1	TRBD2	CSVAGSGGFTDTQYF
many	TRBV2	TRBD2	CASSEVRGGQETQYF
few	TRBV4-1	.	CASSQEPDEGGYEQYF
.	TRBV11-2	TRBD1	CASTLLGDTGAGRETQYF
.	TRBV19	.	CASSPMQGRVETQYF
few	TRBV10-3	.	CAIIAEPGDTEAFF
few	TRBV4-1	.	CASSQEGMAADTQYF
few	TRBV7-2	.	CASSPPGVYGYTF
.	TRBV11-3	.	CASSLGGGPDTQYF
few	TRBV27	TRBD1	CASSGLQGADGYTF
few	TRBV28	TRBD1	CASSSSGGNSYEQYF
.	TRBV9	TRBD2	CASSVGLAANNEQFF
few	TRBV21-1	.	CASSKRDRLETQYF
few	TRBV11-2	.	CASSLLGQGNQPQHF
.	TRBV21-1	.	CASSKWGGSDEQYF
many	TRBV5-6	.	CASSLISLWEPYNEQFF
few	TRBV9	.	CASSVHSGEAFF
.	TRBV5-6	TRBD1	CASSLGTGEAFF
few	TRBV6-5	TRBD1	CASRKGQADYNEQFF
.	TRBV7-9	TRBD2	CASSLARSGGDTDTQYF
many	TRBV7-2	.	CASSLLDLADTQYF
.	TRBV23-1	.	CASSQTGNEQFF
few	TRBV7-9	TRBD1	CASSLGQGLTRVEAFF
few	TRBV2	TRBD1	CASAGQADNSPLHF
few	TRBV5-1	.	CASSLGDYQETQYF
few	TRBV4-2	.	CASSQTIGQGSSAFF
.	TRBV5-1	TRBD1	CASQTGGFGNTGELFF
.	TRBV2	TRBD1	CASTGTVTDTQYF
.	TRBV5-1	.	CASSPTPTYEQYF
many	TRBV5-1	TRBD1	CASSSTGSSYEQYF
few	TRBV29-1	.	CSVRQDLNYGYTF
.	TRBV5-1	.	CASSLGLGGQYF
few	TRBV15	.	CATSRDGTGNTIYF
.	TRBV7-2	.	CASSLEPQPGYEQYF
.	TRBV10-3	TRBD2	CAIREGSSGGHNEQFF
.	TRBV15	TRBD1	CATAAGQGTEQYF
many	TRBV9	.	CASSVGGSARNTIYF
.	TRBV6-1	.	CASSEQGGSPLHF